This is a list of T cell receptor beta chains from one sample in a study of cytomegalovirus exposure and HLA in healthy donors. Libraries were prepared by immunoSEQ multiplex PCR; TCRdb keeps only in-frame clonotypes and omits some of them. The sample includes about 86,000 clones, 70% to 80% of them seen just once. The specimen was PBMCs. The receptors here all came from a man aged 60 to 75 in good health and CMV-seronegative. Each CDR3 is given with its conserved first and last residue. A D gene is named only where the DNA matches it firmly. Clone size appears in some rows only: once, few, many, or a class for an expanded clone.

D	V	J	size	DNA	CDR3
TRBD2	TRBV4-2	TRBJ2-7	.	TGTGCCAGCAGCCAACTAGCGGGCAGCTCCTACGAGCAGTACTTC	CASSQLAGSSYEQYF
TRBD1	TRBV28	TRBJ1-2	.	TGTGCCAGCAGTGGACTTGGGACAGGCTCTAACTATGGCTACACCTTC	CASSGLGTGSNYGYTF
.	TRBV7-9	TRBJ1-5	.	TGTGCCAGCAGCTTCGGGGAGAATCAGCCCCAGCATTTT	CASSFGENQPQHF
TRBD1	TRBV5-5	TRBJ2-5	once	TGTGCCAGCAGCTTAGGGACAGGGCGAGAGACCCAGTACTTC	CASSLGTGRETQYF
.	TRBV19	TRBJ2-3	.	TGTGCCAGTAGTATCCGGACTAGCACAGATACGCAGTATTTT	CASSIRTSTDTQYF
TRBD1	TRBV27	TRBJ2-5	.	TGTGCCAGCAGTTTACCGGGACAGCAAGAGACCCAGTACTTC	CASSLPGQQETQYF
TRBD2	TRBV7-9	TRBJ2-3	.	TGTGCCAGCAGCTTTTCGGCCGGACTAGCGGGTTCAGATACGCAGTATTTT	CASSFSAGLAGSDTQYF
TRBD2	TRBV5-1	TRBJ2-7	.	TGCGCCAGCAGCTTATCGCTAGCGGGCCCCCCGGGGGCCTACGAGCAGTACTTC	CASSLSLAGPPGAYEQYF
TRBD2	TRBV5-1	TRBJ2-3	few	TGCGCCAGCAGCCCGGGACTAGCGGGGACAGATACGCAGTATTTT	CASSPGLAGTDTQYF
.	TRBV6-5	TRBJ1-5	.	TGTGCCAGCAGTCGGGACATTTCGGGCAATCAGCCCCAGCATTTT	CASSRDISGNQPQHF
.	TRBV19	TRBJ1-1	.	TGTGCCAGTAGTTCCGGGGACACTGAAGCTTTCTTT	CASSSGDTEAFF
.	TRBV6-5	TRBJ1-2	.	TGTGCCAGCAGTTACTCACAGTCTAATGGCTACACCTTC	CASSYSQSNGYTF
.	TRBV18	TRBJ2-3	.	TGTGCCAGCTCACCAGTGGGACTGGGCCTAGGGGATACGCAGTATTTT	CASSPVGLGLGDTQYF
TRBD1	TRBV7-2	TRBJ1-6	.	TGTGCCAGTCGTCCGGGACAGGATGGTTCACCCCTCCACTTT	CASRPGQDGSPLHF
TRBD1	TRBV19	TRBJ2-4	.	TGTGCCAGTGGGGAACCGGGACAGGGGGCTCCGATGGCCAAAAACATTCAGTACTTC	CASGEPGQGAPMAKNIQYF
TRBD2	TRBV28	TRBJ2-4	.	TGTGCCAGCAGTGACCGACTAGCGGGAACCAAAAACATTCAGTACTTC	CASSDRLAGTKNIQYF
.	TRBV7-2	TRBJ2-7	.	TGTGCCAGCAGCTTGGGCCTCGGGAACTACGAGCAGTACTTC	CASSLGLGNYEQYF
TRBD1	TRBV5-8	TRBJ2-7	.	TGTGCCAGCACCCCCGCTAGGCAGGGGGCTCCGGTGCAGTACTTC	CASTPARQGAPVQYF
TRBD2	TRBV5-4	TRBJ2-1	once	TGTGCCAGCAGCTCGGGACTAGCGGGGGGGCGGGAGCAGTTCTTC	CASSSGLAGGREQFF
TRBD1	TRBV5-5	TRBJ1-2	.	TGTGCCAGCAGCTTGGAGGGGGGACAGGGGGCTTATGGCTACACCTTC	CASSLEGGQGAYGYTF
.	TRBV2	TRBJ1-5	.	TGTGCCAGCAGTGATAGGCGGAGCAATCAGCCCCAGCATTTT	CASSDRRSNQPQHF
TRBD1	TRBV9	TRBJ2-7	.	TGTGCCAGCAGCGTGGATACGGGACAGGGGACCTACGAGCAGTACTTC	CASSVDTGQGTYEQYF
TRBD1	TRBV6-1	TRBJ1-2	.	TGTGCCAGCAGTGAAGGGGACAGAGATGGCTACACCTTC	CASSEGDRDGYTF
TRBD1	TRBV4-2	TRBJ2-5	once	TGTGCCAGCAGCCCAGGGGGCCGAGAGGCCCAGTACTTC	CASSPGGREAQYF
.	TRBV9	TRBJ2-2	.	TGTGCCAGCAGCCCCGGGGGTAGGGGCGTCACCGGGGAGCTGTTTTTT	CASSPGGRGVTGELFF
.	TRBV5-4	TRBJ1-5	.	TGTGCCAGCAGCAGGGGAGGTGATCAGCCCCAGCATTTT	CASSRGGDQPQHF
.	TRBV7-6	TRBJ1-1	.	TGTGCCAGCAGCCCCTTCGGGGGGACTGAAGCTTTCTTT	CASSPFGGTEAFF
TRBD1	TRBV6-5	TRBJ2-7	few	TGTGCCAGCAGCCAGGACAGGGGGTTATTCTACGAGCAGTACTTC	CASSQDRGLFYEQYF
TRBD1	TRBV4-1	TRBJ1-1	.	TGCGCCAGCAGCCAAGATAGGACAGGGACTTACACTGAAGCTTTCTTT	CASSQDRTGTYTEAFF
TRBD1	TRBV5-1	TRBJ1-3	.	TGCGCCAGCAGCGGGGACAGGGCGGAGGGAAACACCATATATTTT	CASSGDRAEGNTIYF
.	TRBV6-4	TRBJ2-3	.	TGTGCCAGCAGTTCTAGTTGGAGCACAGATACGCAGTATTTT	CASSSSWSTDTQYF
TRBD1	TRBV7-6	TRBJ1-4	once	TGTGCCAGCAGCTTAGCCCCTACAGGGGGCACTAATGAAAAACTGTTTTTT	CASSLAPTGGTNEKLFF
TRBD2	TRBV27	TRBJ2-2	.	TGTGCCAGCAGTCAGGGACTAGCGGGGGCTACCGGGGAGCTGTTTTTT	CASSQGLAGATGELFF
.	TRBV9	TRBJ2-2	once	TGTGCCAGCAGCGTAGTGGCGTCCGGGGGGGAGCTGTTTTTT	CASSVVASGGELFF
.	TRBV7-6	TRBJ2-7	few	TGTGCCAGCAGCTTAGAAGGTTCAGGCTCCTACGAGCAGTACTTC	CASSLEGSGSYEQYF
.	TRBV5-6	TRBJ1-2	.	TGTGCCAGCACCAAGGTTTCGGCGGGAGGTAACGGCTACACCTTC	CASTKVSAGGNGYTF
TRBD2	TRBV6-8	TRBJ2-1	.	TGTGCCCCAAACGGGACTAGCGGGGCACACAGCTCCTACAATGAGCAGTTCTTC	CAPNGTSGAHSSYNEQFF
TRBD1	TRBV6-1	TRBJ2-7	few	TGTGCCAGCAGCGACAGGGGTCCAACCTACGAGCAGTACTTC	CASSDRGPTYEQYF
TRBD1	TRBV6-5	TRBJ2-5	.	TGTGCCAGCAGCCCACCGGGACAGGGTCAGGAGACCCAGTACTTC	CASSPPGQGQETQYF